The sequence of this T cell receptor beta chain was determined in a study of blood T cell repertoires in COVID-19. Turning to the study itself: Sites in the United States, Italy and Spain provided acute and convalescent COVID-19 samples.

Germline assignment: CDR1 MNHEY and CDR2 SMNVEV (reference sequence). The V gene lost 10 bases and the J gene lost 3 bases, with 13 bases spanning the gap. The CDR3 loop spans 13 amino acids. Living in 24 US areas, the participants were between about 18 and 100 years of age. No more than 2 weeks before study entry, exposed participants had met a case of COVID-19. Original handling: Researchers report that nucleated cell counts were estimated from reference gene primer amplification. The assay was immunoSEQ multiplex PCR, and TCRdb's table has in-frame clones only and misses some. V, J and clone size derive from that table, while D and trimming were established from the DNA sequence. The sample gives about 430,000 clones, 70% to 90% of which show up once; roughly 1.4% is in the top ten. This clone was observed a few times.

The J gene is TRBJ2-4, the V gene TRBV27, with D tentatively TRBD1 (6 bases). The source of this sequence is a woman younger than 35 who had been exposed to COVID-19. The sample taken for sequencing was PBMCs or T cells enriched from blood (not recorded which). CDR3 protein: CAMRLRGKNIQYF. For the CDR3, the DNA is TGTGCCATGCGCCTCAGGGGCAAAAACATTCAGTACTTC.